This is a list of T cell receptor beta chains from one sample in a study of T cell responses to AZD1222 COVID-19 vaccine. This table comes from immunoSEQ multiplex PCR, and its TCRdb copy is limited to in-frame clones, with some not included. This table holds 98,000 or so clones, around nine tenths found once. The sample consisted of peripheral blood, taken on day 0 of AZD1222 vaccination. The receptors come from an adult in good health. The CDR3 runs from the conserved cysteine through the conserved F or W. A D gene is named only where the DNA matches it firmly. Only part of the rows carry a size: once, few, many, or a class if the clone is expanded.

V,D,J,size,CDR3,DNA
TRBV15,-,TRBJ1-5,-,CATGGRVNQPQHF,TGTGCCACGGGGGGGCGGGTCAATCAGCCCCAGCATTTT
TRBV15,TRBD1,TRBJ1-4,-,CATSRPGGVREKLFF,TGTGCCACCAGCAGACCAGGGGGAGTTAGAGAAAAACTGTTTTTT
TRBV5-1,-,TRBJ2-3,-,CASSLAGSGGPDTQYF,TGCGCCAGCAGCTTGGCGGGTAGTGGGGGACCCGATACGCAGTATTTT
TRBV13,-,TRBJ2-3,-,CASSLGPGGHRPDTQYF,TGTGCCAGCAGCTTGGGACCCGGCGGACACAGACCCGATACGCAGTATTTT
TRBV9,-,TRBJ2-3,-,CASSLSGRLTTDTQYF,TGTGCCAGCAGCCTAAGTGGCCGCCTCACCACAGATACGCAGTATTTT
TRBV11-1,TRBD2,TRBJ2-2,-,CASSPSGVAGELFF,TGTGCCAGCAGCCCTAGCGGGGTTGCCGGGGAGCTGTTTTTT
TRBV2,-,TRBJ2-7,-,CASSLSYEQYF,TGTGCCAGCAGCCTCTCCTACGAGCAGTACTTC
TRBV4-1,-,TRBJ1-4,-,CASSQYLGGGVKLFF,TGCGCCAGCAGCCAGTACCTTGGGGGGGGCGTAAAACTGTTTTTT
TRBV19,-,TRBJ2-5,medium-sized,CASSKTSGGFETQYF,TGTGCCAGTAGTAAGACTAGTGGGGGGTTTGAGACCCAGTACTTC
TRBV6-1,-,TRBJ1-2,-,CASSEDQNYGYTF,TGTGCCAGCAGTGAAGACCAGAACTATGGCTACACCTTC
TRBV6-6,TRBD1,TRBJ2-2,-,CASRRNRGANTGELFF,TGTGCCAGCAGACGTAACAGGGGGGCGAACACCGGGGAGCTGTTTTTT
TRBV7-9,TRBD1,TRBJ1-1,-,CASSLAGQGNTEAFF,TGTGCCAGCAGCTTAGCGGGACAGGGAAACACTGAAGCTTTCTTT
TRBV15,-,TRBJ2-7,-,CATSRVGVGKSYEQYF,TGTGCCACCAGCAGAGTGGGGGTGGGGAAGTCCTACGAGCAGTACTTC
TRBV3-1/TRBV3-2,-,TRBJ2-7,few,CASSQVSYEQYF,TGTGCCAGCAGCCAGGTTTCCTACGAGCAGTACTTC
TRBV15,TRBD1,TRBJ2-2,once,CATSRGQGAYTGELFF,TGTGCCACCAGCAGAGGACAGGGGGCGTACACCGGGGAGCTGTTTTTT
TRBV12-3/TRBV12-4,-,TRBJ2-2,once,CANGPPETGELFF,TGTGCCAACGGGCCTCCAGAGACCGGGGAGCTGTTTTTT
TRBV5-4,-,TRBJ2-7,-,CASSLGHLYEQYF,TGTGCCAGCAGCCTTGGACACCTCTACGAGCAGTACTTC
TRBV20-1,-,TRBJ1-1,-,CRLNGVTEAFF,TGCAGGTTAAATGGGGTTACTGAAGCTTTCTTT
TRBV4-1,TRBD2,TRBJ2-7,-,CASSPYSSGGGFEQYF,TGCGCCAGCAGCCCCTACTCTAGCGGGGGAGGTTTCGAGCAGTACTTC
TRBV6-2/TRBV6-3,TRBD1,TRBJ1-1,once,CASSDPGQKTEAFF,TGTGCCAGCAGTGATCCGGGACAGAAAACTGAAGCTTTCTTT
TRBV6-4,-,TRBJ2-1,-,CASSDETTSRRFF,TGTGCCAGCAGTGACGAGACAACATCCCGGCGGTTCTTC
TRBV19,TRBD1,TRBJ2-5,-,CASSGGTGGFETQYF,TGTGCCAGTAGTGGGGGGACAGGGGGGTTTGAGACCCAGTACTTC
TRBV7-9,TRBD1,TRBJ1-2,-,CASSSWTGGGYTF,TGTGCCAGCAGCTCCTGGACAGGGGGCGGCTACACCTTC
TRBV30,TRBD1,TRBJ1-1,-,CAWNRQGARNTEAFF,TGTGCCTGGAACCGACAGGGGGCCAGGAACACTGAAGCTTTCTTT
TRBV5-6,-,TRBJ1-5,-,CASSLQGLGNQPQHF,TGTGCCAGCAGCTTGCAGGGGCTGGGGAATCAGCCCCAGCATTTT
TRBV18,-,TRBJ2-5,-,CASSPLPPGDSIRQETQYF,TGTGCCAGCTCACCTCTACCTCCCGGGGACTCCATACGGCAAGAGACCCAGTACTTC
TRBV5-1,-,TRBJ2-3,once,CASRPQVGTDTQYF,TGCGCCAGCAGACCACAAGTCGGGACAGATACGCAGTATTTT
TRBV19,TRBD1,TRBJ1-2,-,CATTLSGTGTYGYTF,TGTGCCACCACCCTATCCGGGACAGGGACCTATGGCTACACCTTC
TRBV28,-,TRBJ2-1,few,CASSLEYNEQFF,TGTGCCAGCAGTTTAGAGTACAATGAGCAGTTCTTC
TRBV7-2,-,TRBJ1-5,-,CASSLGAYSNQPQHF,TGTGCCAGCAGCTTAGGCGCGTATAGCAATCAGCCCCAGCATTTT
TRBV5-6,-,TRBJ2-3,-,CASSLEGPGQRYF,TGTGCCAGCAGCTTGGAGGGACCGGGGCAACGGTATTTT
TRBV10-1,-,TRBJ2-5,-,CASSESGSGETQYF,TGCGCCAGCAGTGAGTCAGGGAGCGGTGAGACCCAGTACTTC
TRBV20-1,-,TRBJ2-5,-,CSASGWAGVETQYF,TGCAGTGCTAGTGGGTGGGCCGGGGTGGAGACCCAGTACTTC
TRBV6-5,-,TRBJ2-2,-,CASRRESGTGELFF,TGTGCCAGCAGACGGGAGTCGGGCACCGGGGAGCTGTTTTTT
TRBV6-5,TRBD1,TRBJ2-2,-,CASRRGQGNTGELFF,TGTGCCAGCAGACGGGGACAGGGGAACACCGGGGAGCTGTTTTTT
TRBV19,TRBD1,TRBJ2-1,-,CASSIERQGYNEQFF,TGTGCCAGTAGTATAGAGCGACAGGGGTATAATGAGCAGTTCTTC
TRBV7-8,-,TRBJ1-2,-,CASSLGPSYGYTF,TGTGCCAGCAGCCTGGGACCGAGCTATGGCTACACCTTC
TRBV5-6,-,TRBJ1-4,-,CASSPLRGGGEKLFF,TGTGCCAGCAGCCCCCTCCGGGGGGGTGGTGAAAAACTGTTTTTT
TRBV12-3/TRBV12-4,-,TRBJ2-7,-,CASRDPSSYEQYF,TGTGCCAGCCGGGATCCCAGCTCCTACGAGCAGTACTTC
TRBV5-6,TRBD1,TRBJ1-2,-,CASSPEQTGERVYGYTF,TGTGCCAGCAGCCCAGAACAGACAGGGGAGCGGGTCTATGGCTACACCTTC
TRBV20-1,-,TRBJ2-5,-,CSASGLYHQYF,TGCAGTGCTAGTGGCCTCTATCACCAGTACTTC
TRBV2,-,TRBJ1-1,-,CASKSDSTTEEAFF,TGTGCCAGCAAGAGCGACAGCACCACTGAAGAAGCTTTCTTT
TRBV11-3,-,TRBJ1-6,-,CASSPTSDSPLHF,TGTGCCAGCAGTCCTACCTCGGATTCACCCCTCCACTTT
TRBV5-8,-,TRBJ2-7,-,CASSLDGVSYEQYF,TGTGCCAGCAGCTTGGACGGGGTTTCCTACGAGCAGTACTTC
TRBV2,TRBD1,TRBJ1-2,-,CASRQGERTIKNYGYTF,TGTGCCAGCAGACAGGGGGAGAGGACCATAAAGAACTATGGCTACACCTTC
TRBV7-2,TRBD2,TRBJ2-2,-,CASSWTSGGTGELFF,TGTGCCAGCAGTTGGACTAGCGGGGGCACCGGGGAGCTGTTTTTT
TRBV3-1/TRBV3-2,-,TRBJ1-2,-,CASRRDGGNGYTF,TGTGCCAGCAGGCGCGACGGGGGGAATGGCTACACCTTC